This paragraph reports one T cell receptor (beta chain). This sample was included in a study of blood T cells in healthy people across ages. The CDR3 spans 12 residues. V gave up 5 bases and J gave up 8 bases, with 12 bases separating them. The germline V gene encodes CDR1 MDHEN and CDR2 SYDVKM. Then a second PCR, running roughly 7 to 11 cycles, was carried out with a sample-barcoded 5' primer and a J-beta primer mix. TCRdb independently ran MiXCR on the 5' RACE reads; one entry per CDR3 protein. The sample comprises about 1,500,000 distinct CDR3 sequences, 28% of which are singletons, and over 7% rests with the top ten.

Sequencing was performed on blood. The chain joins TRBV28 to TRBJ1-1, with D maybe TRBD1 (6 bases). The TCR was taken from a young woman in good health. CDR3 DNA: TGTGCCAGCAGTCGCAACAGGGTAGAAGCTTTCTTT. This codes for CASSRNRVEAFF.